Each of the 27 T cell receptor beta chains below was sequenced from the same sample in a study of blood T cell repertoires in COVID-19. Method: immunoSEQ multiplex PCR; TCRdb's copy keeps in-frame clones and lacks some. Here the sample spans 65,000 to 85,000 clones, around 81% being singletons. Sequencing input: peripheral blood. These receptor sequences come from a human donor in a cohort sampled during active COVID-19.

The CDR3 DNA is TGTGCCAGCAGCCCCCAGGGGCGTCAGCCCCAGCATTTT. Protein product: CASSPQGRQPQHF. The chain has TRBV7-2 and TRBJ1-5, with D perhaps TRBD1 (6 bases). V lost 5 bases to trimming and J lost 6 bases, with 11 bases between them. Germline-derived CDR1 and CDR2 are SGHTA and FQGNSA. This CDR3 is built from 13 residues.

This clone was found many times. This chain joins TRBV24-1 and TRBJ2-2; a weak D match, TRBD1 (6 bases). Per germline, CDR1 KGHDR and CDR2 SFDVKD. The CDR3 spans 16 residues. V was cut by 6 bases and J by 0 bases, with 13 bases left in between. The CDR3 DNA reads TGTGCCACCAGTCACAGGGTTTGGGCGAACACCGGGGAGCTGTTTTTT. Translation gives CATSHRVWANTGELFF.

V is TRBV27 and J is TRBJ1-2; TRBD1 aligns across 10 bases. V dropped 6 bases and J dropped 3; count of bases not matched to a gene: 10. Germline CDR1 and CDR2: MNHEY and SMNVEV (reference sequence). The CDR3 loop spans 16 amino acids. In DNA form, the CDR3 reads TGTGCCAGCAGCCTTATCTGGACAGGGGGGGACTATGGCTACACCTTC. This codes for CASSLIWTGGDYGYTF.

The chain carries TRBV19 and TRBJ2-1; tentative D call: TRBD1 (5 bases). This CDR3 has 14 amino acids. Germline CDR1 reads LNHDA; CDR2 reads SQIVND (reference sequence). V lost 5 bases, J lost 8 bases, and 16 bases lay in between. For the CDR3, the DNA is TGTGCCAGTAGTCGATGGGTTGTGGGGCATGAGCAGTTCTTC. This gives the protein CASSRWVVGHEQFF.

This clone rates as medium-sized. V and J are TRBV3-1 (or the pseudogene TRBV3-2) and TRBJ2-7, with 9 bases that match TRBD1. Germline CDR1 and CDR2: LGHDT and YNNKEL (reference sequence). With V trimmed by 4 bases and J by 7 bases, 11 bases remained unmatched. The CDR3 is 15 amino acids. The CDR3 DNA is TGTGCCAGCAGCCCTCGACAGGGGGGTAGGATGGAGCAGTACGTC. Protein product: CASSPRQGGRMEQYV.

This clone was counted many times. V is TRBV27 and J is TRBJ1-2, with 8 bases fitting TRBD1. This CDR3 has 14 residues. Per the germline V gene, CDR1 is MNHEY and CDR2 is SMNVEV (reference sequence). V was pared by 3 bases and J by 7 bases, with 7 bases of the junction left unmatched. CDR3 protein: CASSFFTGGPGYTF. In DNA, the CDR3 is TGTGCCAGCAGTTTTTTCACAGGGGGACCTGGCTACACCTTC.

The chain links TRBV18 to TRBJ1-5; 7 bases are shared with TRBD1. Germline loops: CDR1 KGHSH, CDR2 LQKENI. The CDR3 extends over 14 amino acids. V shed 6 bases and J 3 bases; nucleotides not matched to a gene: 5. DNA for the CDR3: TGTGCCAGCTCTCCCGGGACAGACAATCAGCCCCAGCATTTT. Its protein is CASSPGTDNQPQHF.

The chain has TRBV11-3 and TRBJ2-3; D remains unclear. V was shortened by 0 bases and J by 2 bases, with 9 bases between the two germline ends. Germline V gene lookup returns CDR1 SGHNT and CDR2 YENEEA. This CDR3 has 15 residues. CDR3: CASSLEVSYTDTQYF. For the CDR3, the DNA is TGTGCCAGCAGCTTAGAGGTTAGCTACACAGATACGCAGTATTTT.

The J gene is TRBJ2-1, the V gene TRBV29-1, with a possible D match to TRBD1 (7 bases). CDR1 is SQVTM and CDR2 is ANQGSEA in the germline V gene. V was clipped by 3 bases and J by 4 bases, with 13 bases between them. This CDR3 is 14 amino acids long. CDR3 sequence: CSVDRQGGYNEQFF. CDR3 in DNA: TGCAGCGTTGACCGGCAGGGGGGATACAATGAGCAGTTCTTC.

This rearrangement joins TRBV5-8 to TRBJ1-1; D is undetermined. V was trimmed by 4 bases and J by 2 bases, leaving 9 bases between them. Germline assignment: CDR1 SGHTS and CDR2 YDEGEE. The CDR3 sequence is 13 residues long. This CDR3 is CASSLYSNTEAFF. CDR3 sequence (DNA): TGTGCCAGCAGCCTGTACAGCAACACTGAAGCTTTCTTT.

The rearrangement joins TRBV2 to TRBJ1-1; a weak D match, TRBD1 (5 bases). The CDR3 consists of 10 residues. CDR1 and CDR2 (germline): SNHLY, FYNNEI. V lost 9 bases and J 7 bases, leaving 9 bases between the germline ends. CDR3 bases: TGTGCCAGTCTGACAGTTGAAGCTTTCTTT. The encoded protein is CASLTVEAFF.

The V and J genes are TRBV7-2 and TRBJ2-6; weak D call: TRBD2 (5 bases). CDR1 is SGHTA and CDR2 is FQGNSA in the germline V gene. V gave up 6 bases and J gave up 1 base, with 10 bases separating them. The CDR3 runs 15 residues. The CDR3 here is CASRARGSGANVLTF. The CDR3 coding sequence is TGTGCCAGCAGGGCCCGGGGTTCTGGGGCCAACGTCCTGACTTTC.

The CDR3 sequence: CSVGSQGGGVGTEAFF. The CDR3, as DNA: TGCAGCGTTGGTTCCCAGGGAGGGGGTGTAGGTACTGAAGCTTTCTTT. The gene calls are TRBV29-1 and TRBJ1-1; D might be TRBD1 (6 bases). The CDR3 consists of 16 residues. V lost 4 bases and J 5 bases, leaving 23 bases between the germline ends. CDR1 is SQVTM, CDR2 ANQGSEA, per germline.

The chain recombines TRBV27 with TRBJ1-5, with 10 bases that match TRBD1. Germline V gene lookup returns CDR1 MNHEY and CDR2 SMNVEV (reference sequence). After removal of 3 bases from V and 6 bases from J, the junction contained 5 bases not matched to a gene. This CDR3 contains 15 residues. The CDR3: CASSLGGTGAQPQHF. Written as DNA, the CDR3 is TGTGCCAGCAGTTTGGGAGGGACAGGGGCTCAGCCCCAGCATTTT.

The gene calls are TRBV21-1 and TRBJ2-1; TRBD1 reflects the table's D call only, with no check against the DNA. TRBV21-1 is labeled a pseudogene. The CDR3 runs 19 residues. The CDR3 sequence: CASSGGRDRVFCKNSEQFF. As DNA, the CDR3 is TGTGCCAGCAGCGGCGGCCGGGACAGGGTCTTTTGCAAGAATAGTGAGCAGTTCTTC.

The chain links TRBV6-2 or TRBV6-3 to TRBJ1-5, with 8 bases fitting TRBD1. Germline assignment: CDR1 MNHEY and CDR2 SVGEGT. V gave up 4 bases and J gave up 1 base; unmatched junction bases: 3. This CDR3 has 15 residues. CDR3 protein: CASSSGQGSNQPQHF. As DNA, the CDR3 is TGTGCCAGCAGTTCCGGACAGGGAAGCAATCAGCCCCAGCATTTT.

The V and J genes are TRBV7-6 and TRBJ2-5; TRBD2 matches 9 bases. CDR3 length: 18 residues. The V and J ends lost 3 bases and 3 bases, in that order; junction bases with no gene match: 14. In germline, CDR1 is SGHVS, CDR2 FNYEAQ. The CDR3 spells CASSFNFPGRGGEETQYF. In nucleotides, the CDR3 is TGTGCCAGCAGCTTTAATTTCCCGGGGCGGGGGGGCGAAGAGACCCAGTACTTC.

This chain connects TRBV5-1 to TRBJ2-2; 12 nucleotides agree with TRBD2. Trimming removed 0 bases from V and 5 bases from J; junction bases left unmatched: 8. This CDR3 has 18 amino acids. CDR1 is SGHRS and CDR2 is YFSETQ in the germline V gene. CDR3 loop: CASSLARGGLAGTGELFF. As DNA, the CDR3 is TGCGCCAGCAGCTTGGCCAGGGGAGGACTAGCGGGAACCGGGGAGCTGTTTTTT.

This rearrangement joins TRBV5-1 to TRBJ1-1, with 11 bases aligning to TRBD1. CDR3 size: 14 residues. With V trimmed by 2 bases and J by 8 bases, 5 bases remained unmatched. Germline CDR1 is SGHRS and CDR2 is YFSETQ. The CDR3 here is CASSLYGTGGEAFF. DNA for the CDR3: TGCGCCAGCAGCTTATACGGGACAGGGGGAGAAGCTTTCTTT.

J is TRBJ2-1 and V is TRBV20-1; 12 bases are shared with TRBD2. Germline V CDR1 and CDR2: DFQATT, SNEGSKA (reference sequence). The CDR3 loop spans 15 amino acids. V gave up 3 bases and J gave up 7 bases; unmatched junction bases: 7. The CDR3 spells CSASVGLAGGNEQFF. CDR3 bases: TGCAGTGCTAGTGTGGGTCTAGCGGGAGGGAATGAGCAGTTCTTC.

This clone came up a few times. J is TRBJ1-6 and V is TRBV6-5; tentative D call: TRBD1 (6 bases). The CDR3 totals 13 residues. The germline CDR1 and CDR2 sequences are MNHEY and SVGAGI. Trimming pared 4 bases from V and 7 bases from J, leaving 8 bases between. The CDR3 sequence: CASSFGQNSPLHF. The CDR3 coding sequence is TGTGCCAGCAGTTTTGGACAGAATTCACCCCTCCACTTT.

This chain connects TRBV4-1 to TRBJ2-5; 13 bases map to TRBD2. This CDR3 has 18 residues. Germline trimming cut 2 bases from V and 7 bases from J; bases unmatched to any gene: 13. The germline CDR1 and CDR2 sequences are MGHRA and YSYEKL. The CDR3 DNA reads TGCGCCAGCAGCCAATTACAACTAGCGGGAGGGAGCCGGGGGACCCAGTACTTC. Translated: CASSQLQLAGGSRGTQYF.

V and J are TRBV5-4 and TRBJ1-2; 8 bases are a match to TRBD1. Germline CDR1 reads SGHNT; CDR2 reads YYREEE (reference sequence). Losses at the gene ends were 7 bases for V and 4 bases for J; bases not matched to a gene: 9. This CDR3 has 14 residues. CDR3 bases: TGTGCCAGCCGCGACGCCGGGACAGGCTATGGCTACACCTTC. This gives the protein CASRDAGTGYGYTF.

The chain couples TRBV4-1 to TRBJ1-2; TRBD1 aligns across 8 bases. This CDR3 is 16 amino acids long. The germline V gene has CDR1 MGHRA and CDR2 YSYEKL. V lost 3 bases, J lost 3 bases, and 9 bases stayed unmatched. The CDR3 sequence: CASSHVQGARDYGYTF. In nucleotides, the CDR3 is TGCGCCAGCAGCCATGTTCAGGGGGCGCGAGACTATGGCTACACCTTC.

The chain is built from TRBV5-5 and TRBJ2-3, with 11 bases identical to TRBD2. The CDR3 has 16 amino acids. Trimming removed 2 bases from V and 0 bases from J; junction bases left unmatched: 2. The germline CDR1 and CDR2 sequences are SGHKS and YYEKEE (reference sequence). As DNA, the CDR3 is TGTGCCAGCAGCTTCTCTAGCGGGGGGAGCACAGATACGCAGTATTTT. It is translated as CASSFSSGGSTDTQYF.

The chain uses TRBV5-6 and TRBJ1-2; a weak D match, TRBD1 (5 bases). The CDR3 contains 14 residues. The V gene lost 0 bases and the J gene lost 7 bases, with 13 bases spanning the gap. Germline V lookup: CDR1 SGHDT, CDR2 YYEEEE. CDR3 coding DNA: TGTGCCAGCAGCTTGGTGGCAGGGAATAGTGGCTACACCTTC. Translated, it gives CASSLVAGNSGYTF.

The chain joins TRBV6-5 to TRBJ1-3; 8 nucleotides match TRBD1. The germline V gene has CDR1 MNHEY and CDR2 SVGAGI. The CDR3 has 14 residues. The trim removed 8 bases at V and 0 bases at J, leaving 3 bases unmatched. In DNA, the CDR3 is TGTGCCAGCGGACAGGGTAACTCTGGAAACACCATATATTTT. This sequence encodes CASGQGNSGNTIYF.